This entry lists 4 T cell receptor beta chains sequenced from one sample in a study of TIL therapy for anti-PD-1-resistant metastatic lung cancer (dated by TCRdb to the early 2020s). The immunoSEQ v3 hsTCRB kit was used to amplify TCR beta CDR3 regions from genomic DNA through bias-controlled multiplex PCR. Imported from immuneACCESS, the table was reduced by TCRdb to in-frame sequences with V and J called. These copies leave out some clones; in studies compared against another copy, an unresolved V gene accounts for under half, and the cause of the remainder is not known. This sample has tens of thousands of clones in its table, and roughly three fifths of those were observed once. About 15% of the sample goes to the ten largest clones. Read against the paper, the sample's time point label means: pre-treatment sample, taken before nivolumab and TIL therapy. The baseline tumor samples were excised metastases, mostly pleural nodules or supraclavicular lymph nodes, taken from the same resection that was used to grow TIL.

The starting material was tumor tissue, obtained at baseline. Receptors were obtained from a woman aged 25-85 years with non-small cell lung cancer.

V is TRBV29-1 and J is TRBJ2-2, with D unresolved. There are 14 residues in the CDR3. V was shortened by 3 bases and J by 4 bases, with 12 bases between the two germline ends. Germline values: CDR1 SQVTM, CDR2 ANQGSEA. CDR3 DNA sequence: TGCAGCGTTGAGGTTCAAGCCGGCACCGGGGAGCTGTTTTTT. This gives the protein CSVEVQAGTGELFF.

The chain uses TRBV2 and TRBJ2-1, with 9 nucleotides matching TRBD2. The CDR3 is 16 residues long. Germline CDR1 SNHLY, CDR2 FYNNEI. J gave up 9 bases and V 5 bases, and 14 bases lay outside the gene matches. The CDR3 spells CASSQLGLASEFEQFF. The CDR3 region has the DNA TGTGCCAGCAGTCAATTGGGACTAGCTTCGGAGTTTGAGCAGTTCTTC. Complete variable domain (other parts from reference TRBV2 and TRBJ2-1): EPEVTQTPSHQVTQMGQEVILRCVPISNHLYFYWYRQILGQKVEFLVSFYNNEISEKSEIFDDQFSVERPDGSNFTLKIRSTKLEDSAMYFCASSQLGLASEFEQFFGPGTRLTVL.

The chain employs TRBV11-2 and TRBJ1-2; the D gene is possibly TRBD1 (5 bases). Trimming pared 2 bases from V and 2 bases from J, leaving 6 bases between. CDR3 length equals 13 residues. Germline lookup yields CDR1 SGHAT and CDR2 FQNNGV. The CDR3 DNA reads TGTGCCAGCAGCTTACCAGGGAACTATGGCTACACCTTC. Amino acid sequence: CASSLPGNYGYTF.

The chain has TRBV2 and TRBJ2-2, with D tentatively TRBD2 (6 bases). CDR1 and CDR2 from the germline V gene are SNHLY and FYNNEI. Trimming took 7 bases from V and 5 from J, leaving 11 bases between them. The length of the CDR3 is 13 residues. CDR3 sequence reads: CASNGSPTGELFF. DNA of the CDR3: TGTGCCAGCAACGGGAGTCCTACCGGGGAGCTGTTTTTT.